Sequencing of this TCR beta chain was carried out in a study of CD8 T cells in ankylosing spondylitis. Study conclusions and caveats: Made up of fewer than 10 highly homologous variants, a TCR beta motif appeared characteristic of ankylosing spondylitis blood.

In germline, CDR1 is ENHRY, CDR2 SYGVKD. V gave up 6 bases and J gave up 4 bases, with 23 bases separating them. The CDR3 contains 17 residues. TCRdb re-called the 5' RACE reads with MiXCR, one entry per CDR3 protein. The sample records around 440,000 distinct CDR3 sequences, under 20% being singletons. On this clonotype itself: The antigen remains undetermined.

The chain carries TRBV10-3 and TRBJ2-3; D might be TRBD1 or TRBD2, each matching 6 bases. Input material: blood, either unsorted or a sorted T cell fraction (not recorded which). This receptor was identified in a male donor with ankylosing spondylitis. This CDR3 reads CAISRRDLGGSADTQYF. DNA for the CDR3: TGTGCCATCAGCCGGCGAGACTTGGGGGGCTCGGCAGATACGCAGTATTTT.